This is a list of T cell receptor beta chains from one sample in a study of T cell repertoires in cytomegalovirus infection. TCRdb fed the reads into MiXCR, producing one record per CDR3 protein. The table lists some 400,000 distinct CDR3 sequences, roughly 30% of them singletons, with roughly 15% in the top ten. The specimen sequenced was PBMCs. The receptors derive from a human donor in good health (CMV status not recorded). Some clones in this sample may be carry-over from other donors' samples. Each CDR3 is given with its conserved first and last residue. The order of the fields is V gene, J gene, D gene, clone size, CDR3 protein, CDR3 DNA. A D gene is named only where the DNA matches it firmly. Clone size is stated in some rows and not others, as once, few, many or a class when expanded.

>TRBV27|TRBJ2-3|-|few
CASLSPGTSTDTQYF
TGTGCCAGCCTCTCGCCTGGGACTAGCACAGATACGCAGTATTTT
>TRBV6-2/TRBV6-3|TRBJ2-7|-|few
CASSYTGRNYEQYF
TGTGCCAGCAGTTACACCGGGCGGAACTACGAGCAGTACTTC
>TRBV19|TRBJ2-7|TRBD2|few
CASSAGTSGGYEQYF
TGTGCCAGTAGTGCCGGGACTAGCGGGGGTTACGAGCAGTACTTC
>TRBV12-3/TRBV12-4|TRBJ2-1|-|-
CASGILGGLSYNEQFF
TGTGCCAGCGGAATATTGGGGGGCCTGTCCTACAATGAGCAGTTCTTC
>TRBV27|TRBJ2-7|-|-
CASSLSPHEQYF
TGTGCCAGCAGTTTATCCCCCCACGAGCAGTACTTC
>TRBV20-1|TRBJ2-7|TRBD1|few
CSASRTGVGEQYF
TGCAGTGCTAGTAGAACAGGGGTGGGGGAGCAGTACTTC
>TRBV5-3|TRBJ2-5|-|-
CASSLVLHGETQYF
TGTGCCAGCAGCTTGGTCCTTCACGGGGAGACCCAGTACTTC
>TRBV5-1|TRBJ2-3|-|few
CASSNRISTDTQYF
TGCGCCAGCAGCAACCGGATTAGTACAGATACGCAGTATTTT
>TRBV7-6|TRBJ1-3|-|many
CASSPPGISGNTIYF
TGTGCCAGCAGCCCTCCGGGGATATCTGGAAACACCATATATTTT
>TRBV7-2|TRBJ1-3|TRBD1|few
CASSLTFGDRIYGNTIYF
TGTGCCAGCAGCCTTACCTTTGGGGACAGGATTTATGGAAACACCATATATTTT
>TRBV4-2|TRBJ2-5|-|-
CASSQDLRLRGETQYF
TGTGCCAGCAGCCAAGATTTGAGACTCCGTGGAGAGACCCAGTACTTC
>TRBV10-3|TRBJ2-1|-|-
CAISDRGGYEQFF
TGTGCCATCAGTGATAGGGGAGGTTATGAGCAGTTCTTC
>TRBV7-6|TRBJ2-5|-|-
CASSFSSYQETQYF
TGTGCCAGCAGCTTCTCTAGTTACCAAGAGACCCAGTACTTC
>TRBV7-2|TRBJ1-4|TRBD1|many
CASSSTRRTGSREKLFF
TGTGCCAGCAGCTCAACCCGGAGGACAGGGAGCAGGGAAAAACTGTTTTTT
>TRBV10-3|TRBJ2-7|-|-
CAISELGKSYEQYF
TGTGCCATCAGTGAATTAGGCAAATCCTACGAGCAGTACTTC
>TRBV2|TRBJ2-2|TRBD2|few
CASRRTSGGANTGELFF
TGTGCCAGCAGAAGGACTAGCGGGGGCGCGAACACCGGGGAGCTGTTTTTT
>TRBV29-1|TRBJ1-4|-|-
CSARKGEEKLFF
TGCAGCGCTCGGAAGGGTGAAGAAAAACTGTTTTTT
>TRBV7-9|TRBJ2-2|TRBD1|-
CASSYGTGNTGELFF
TGTGCCAGCAGCTATGGGACAGGGAACACCGGGGAGCTGTTTTTT
>TRBV28|TRBJ2-5|TRBD1|few
CASNPGQGIRETQYF
TGTGCCAGCAATCCGGGACAGGGAATTAGAGAGACCCAGTACTTC
>TRBV5-6|TRBJ1-2|-|few
CASSPAGVLGPLGGYTF
TGTGCCAGCAGCCCTGCAGGGGTTTTAGGGCCCTTGGGAGGCTACACCTTC
>TRBV12-3/TRBV12-4|TRBJ2-2|-|-
CASSNPGQGGTGELFF
TGTGCCAGCAGTAACCCCGGACAGGGAGGGACCGGGGAGCTGTTTTTT
>TRBV2|TRBJ2-1|TRBD1|-
CASSQDRGDNEQFF
TGTGCCAGCAGCCAGGACAGGGGGGACAATGAGCAGTTCTTC